This TCR beta chain stems from a study of CD8 T cells in ankylosing spondylitis. A few counts support this clonotype. V lost 4 bases to trimming and J lost 2 bases, with 9 bases between them. The CDR3 extends over 14 amino acids. Germline-derived CDR1 and CDR2 are SEHNR and FQNEAQ (reference sequence). TCRdb reanalysed the 5' RACE reads using MiXCR and keeps one entry per CDR3 protein. Among around 340,000 distinct CDR3 sequences, approximately 20% were seen once, and the ten largest hold around 13%. Sequencing input: blood, either unsorted or a sorted T cell fraction (not recorded which). The chain carries TRBV7-9 and TRBJ2-1; no firm D call. The clonotype was recovered from a male donor with ankylosing spondylitis or in good health (not recorded which). CDR3 DNA: TGTGCCAGCAGCTCCCTGTACACCTACAATGAGCAGTTCTTC. This sequence encodes CASSSLYTYNEQFF.